Sequencing of this TCR beta chain was carried out in a study of blood T cell repertoires in COVID-19. Study overall: Nucleic acid was either cDNA or gDNA, and it came from T cells, B-cell-depleted T cells, or PBMCs.

As processed by the authors: Reference gene primer amplification in the assay estimated nucleated cell counts. Produced via immunoSEQ multiplex PCR; TCRdb's table is partial and in-frame only. V and J calls and clone size are copied from that table; D and trimming were computed from the DNA. The sample lists some 300,000 clones, over 75% occurring once. This sequence was found in a man aged 25-40 years who had recovered from COVID-19. Sequencing input: PBMCs or T cells enriched from blood (not recorded which).

The CDR3: CASSFLLGQGNSPLHF. The CDR3 DNA reads TGTGCCAGCAGCTTCCTGCTGGGACAGGGGAATTCACCCCTCCACTTT. J is TRBJ1-6 and V is TRBV5-6; 10 bases match TRBD1. V lost 2 bases to trimming and J lost 7 bases; unmatched junction nucleotides: 6. The germline V gene has CDR1 SGHDT and CDR2 YYEEEE. CDR3 length equals 16 residues. Based on the CDR3 plus reference TRBV5-6 and TRBJ1-6, the full variable domain is DAGVTQSPTHLIKTRGQQVTLRCSPKSGHDTVSWYQQALGQGPQFIFQYYEEEERQRGNFPDRFSGHQFPNYSSELNVNALLLGDSALYLCASSFLLGQGNSPLHFGNGTRLTVT.